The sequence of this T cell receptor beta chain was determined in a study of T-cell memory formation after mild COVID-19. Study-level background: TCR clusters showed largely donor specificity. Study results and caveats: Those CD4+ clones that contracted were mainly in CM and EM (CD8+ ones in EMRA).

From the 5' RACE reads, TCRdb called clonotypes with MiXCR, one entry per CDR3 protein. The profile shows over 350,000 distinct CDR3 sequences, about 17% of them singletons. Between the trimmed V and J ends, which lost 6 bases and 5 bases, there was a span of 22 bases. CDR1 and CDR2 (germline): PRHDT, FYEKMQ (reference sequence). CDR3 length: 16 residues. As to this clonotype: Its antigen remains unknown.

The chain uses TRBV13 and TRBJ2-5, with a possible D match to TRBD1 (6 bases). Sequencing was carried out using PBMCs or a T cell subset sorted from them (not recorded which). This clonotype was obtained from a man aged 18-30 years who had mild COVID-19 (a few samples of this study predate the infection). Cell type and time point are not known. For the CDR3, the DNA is TGTGCCAGCAGTCGCCTTTTGGGGGCCTTCCAGGAGACCCAGTACTTC. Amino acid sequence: CASSRLLGAFQETQYF.